The 8 T cell receptor beta chains listed next were all sequenced from one sample in a study of T cell clonality in common variable immunodeficiency. Profiling relied on immunoSEQ multiplex PCR, and the TCRdb table lists in-frame clones only, not all of them. The data show tens of thousands of clones, with none appearing a single time. Sequenced: peripheral blood mononuclear cells. The source of these receptors is a person aged 18 to 69 in good health.

This clone was picked up many times. The CDR3 end falls 3 residues outside the read, so it is completed with the germline J gene. This chain uses TRBV30 with TRBJ2-7, with D possibly matching TRBD2 (6 bases). Germline CDR1 reads GTSNPN; CDR2 reads SVGIG (reference sequence). V lost 3 bases, J lost 2 bases, and 17 bases lay in between. The CDR3 spans 15 residues. The CDR3 DNA, read in part, is TGTGCCTGGAGGGGAGGATCCGGCGGGGCCTACGAG. Protein sequence: CAWRGGSGGAYE. The CDR3 in its entirety is CAWRGGSGGAYEQYF.

This clone came up many times. The read is 3 residues too short to cover the CDR3 end, so that end is filled in from the germline J gene. The chain links TRBV6-2 or TRBV6-3 to TRBJ2-2; TRBD2 agrees at 10 bases. CDR3 length equals 14 residues. V lost 4 bases and J lost 6; bases outside the gene matches: 2. Germline values: CDR1 MNHEY, CDR2 SVGEGT. The DNA read from the CDR3 is TGTGCCAGCAGTTGGCTAGCGGGGGCCGGGGAG. Encoded protein: CASSWLAGAGE. The CDR3 as a whole reads CASSWLAGAGELFF.

This clone has at least ten counts. Read data end 3 residues before the CDR3 end; the end is taken from the germline J gene. The V gene is TRBV20-1, the J gene TRBJ2-5; the D gene is possibly TRBD2 (7 bases). CDR3 length: 16 amino acids. CDR1 DFQATT and CDR2 SNEGSKA come from the germline V gene (reference sequence). Between the trimmed V and J ends, which lost 8 bases and 5 bases, there was a span of 27 bases. CDR3: CSHLFQRGAVRETQYF. The sequenced CDR3 bases are TGCAGTCACCTTTTCCAACGGGGGGCCGTCCGCGAGACC.

This clone occurred many times. The CDR3 end is not reached by the read, which stops 3 residues before it; the germline J gene fills it in. V usage is TRBV7-6 and J usage is TRBJ1-1, with D possibly matching TRBD1 (5 bases). CDR1 and CDR2 (germline): SGHVS, FNYEAQ. V lost 7 bases and J lost 1, with 16 bases in between. This CDR3 comprises 15 residues. CDR3 bases read: TGTGCCAGCACCTACGACCAGGGAAAGAACACTGAA. Encoded protein: CASTYDQGKNTE. The whole CDR3 protein is CASTYDQGKNTEAFF.

This clone was detected ten times or more. Read sequence stops 3 residues before the CDR3 end, and the germline J gene provides the missing end. The chain recombines TRBV19 with TRBJ1-5; D perhaps matches TRBD1 (6 bases). The V end was cut by 5 bases, the J end by 7 bases, with 21 bases between. Per germline, CDR1 LNHDA and CDR2 SQIVND (reference sequence). The CDR3 contains 16 residues. The DNA read from the CDR3 is TGTGCCAGTAGTCCAACCGGGACACAGGGAAAACAGCCC. Its protein is CASSPTGTQGKQP. The entire CDR3 sequence reads CASSPTGTQGKQPQHF.

This clone has ten or more counts. The CDR3 end falls 3 residues outside the read, so it is completed with the germline J gene. The genes are TRBV7-9 and TRBJ1-2, with TRBD1 matching 10 bases. Germline loops: CDR1 SEHNR, CDR2 FQNEAQ (reference sequence). CDR3 size: 15 residues. The CDR3 spells CASSLARGTGDGYTF. The CDR3 bases that were read are TGTGCCAGCAGCTTAGCGCGCGGGACAGGGGACGGC.

This clone was counted many times. The read ends 3 residues early relative to the CDR3; the germline J gene fills the gap. The rearrangement uses TRBV30 and TRBJ2-1, with TRBD1 matching 10 bases. Germline CDR1 GTSNPN, CDR2 SVGIG (reference sequence). With V trimmed by 2 bases and J by 8 bases, 6 bases remained unmatched. The CDR3 is 14 amino acids. The CDR3 loop reads CAWSRGQGYDEQFF. The CDR3 bases that were read are TGTGCCTGGAGTCGGGGACAGGGGTATGATGAG.

This clone was detected many times. The sequenced fragment ends 3 residues before the CDR3 boundary, so the rest is inferred from the germline J gene. This chain joins TRBV6-2 or TRBV6-3 and TRBJ2-4; tentative D call: TRBD1 (7 bases). The germline CDR1 and CDR2 sequences are MNHEY and SVGEGT. The CDR3 loop spans 12 amino acids. The CDR3 is CASSSRQGGQYF. CDR3 bases read: TGTGCCAGCAGTTCTCGACAGGGAGGT.